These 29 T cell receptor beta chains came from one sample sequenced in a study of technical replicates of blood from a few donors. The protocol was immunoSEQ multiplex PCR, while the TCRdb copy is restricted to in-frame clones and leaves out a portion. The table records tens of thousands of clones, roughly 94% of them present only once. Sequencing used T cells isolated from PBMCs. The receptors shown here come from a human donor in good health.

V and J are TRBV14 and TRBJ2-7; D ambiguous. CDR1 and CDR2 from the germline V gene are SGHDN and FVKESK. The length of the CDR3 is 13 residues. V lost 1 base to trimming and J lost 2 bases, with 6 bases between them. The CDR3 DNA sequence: TGTGCCAGCAGCCAAGGGCGGACCTACGAGCAGTACTTC. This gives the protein CASSQGRTYEQYF. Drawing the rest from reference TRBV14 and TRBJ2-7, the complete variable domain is EAGVTQFPSHSVIEKGQTVTLRCDPISGHDNLYWYRRVMGKEIKFLLHFVKESKQDESGMPNNRFLAERTGGTYSTLKVQPAELEDSGVYFCASSQGRTYEQYFGPGTRLTVT.

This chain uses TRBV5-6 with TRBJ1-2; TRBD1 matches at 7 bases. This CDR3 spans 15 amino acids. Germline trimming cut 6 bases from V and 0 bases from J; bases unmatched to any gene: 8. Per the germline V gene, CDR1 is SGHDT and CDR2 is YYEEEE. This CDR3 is CASTRTGYTNYGYTF. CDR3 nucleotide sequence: TGTGCCAGCACAAGGACAGGATATACTAACTATGGCTACACCTTC.

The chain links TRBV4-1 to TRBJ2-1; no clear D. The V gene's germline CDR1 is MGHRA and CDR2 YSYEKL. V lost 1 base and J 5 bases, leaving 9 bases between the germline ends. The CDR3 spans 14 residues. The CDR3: CASSQVHLNNEQFF. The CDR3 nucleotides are TGCGCCAGCAGCCAAGTCCACTTAAACAATGAGCAGTTCTTC.

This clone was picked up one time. Written as DNA, the CDR3 is TGTGCCAGCAGCAGCCCGGGGAGCGGGAGGTTCCCAGATACGCAGTATTTT. Its protein is CASSSPGSGRFPDTQYF. The chain combines TRBV7-2 with TRBJ2-3; 9 bases are shared with TRBD2. Germline lookup yields CDR1 SGHTA and CDR2 FQGNSA. This CDR3 is built from 17 residues. The J segment lost 4 bases and the V segment lost 5 bases, leaving 13 bases of the junction unmatched.

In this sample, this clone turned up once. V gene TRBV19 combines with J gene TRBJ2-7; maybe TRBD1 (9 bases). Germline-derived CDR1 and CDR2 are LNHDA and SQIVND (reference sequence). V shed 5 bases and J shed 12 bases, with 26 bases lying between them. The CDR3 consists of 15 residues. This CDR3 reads CASSPDRGQGLVLYF. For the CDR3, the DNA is TGTGCCAGTAGTCCCGACAGGGGACAGGGACTAGTTCTGTACTTC.

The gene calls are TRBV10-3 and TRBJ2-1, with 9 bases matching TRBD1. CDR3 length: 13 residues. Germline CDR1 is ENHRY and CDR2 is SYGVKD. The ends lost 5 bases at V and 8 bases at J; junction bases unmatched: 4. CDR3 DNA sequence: TGTGCCATCAGTATGGACAGGGGCGATGAGCAGTTCTTC. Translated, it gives CAISMDRGDEQFF.

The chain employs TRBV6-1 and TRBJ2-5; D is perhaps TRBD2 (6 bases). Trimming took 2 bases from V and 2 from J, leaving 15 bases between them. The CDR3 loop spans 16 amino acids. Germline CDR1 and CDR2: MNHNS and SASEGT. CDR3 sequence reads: CASSEYVGGEQETQYF. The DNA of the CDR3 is TGTGCCAGCAGTGAATATGTGGGAGGAGAGCAAGAGACCCAGTACTTC.

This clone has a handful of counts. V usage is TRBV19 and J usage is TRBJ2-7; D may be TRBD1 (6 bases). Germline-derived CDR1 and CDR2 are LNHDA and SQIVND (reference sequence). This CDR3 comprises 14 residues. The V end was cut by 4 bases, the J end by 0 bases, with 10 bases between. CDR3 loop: CASSNRDNSYEQYF. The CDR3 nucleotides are TGTGCCAGTAGTAACCGGGACAACTCCTACGAGCAGTACTTC.

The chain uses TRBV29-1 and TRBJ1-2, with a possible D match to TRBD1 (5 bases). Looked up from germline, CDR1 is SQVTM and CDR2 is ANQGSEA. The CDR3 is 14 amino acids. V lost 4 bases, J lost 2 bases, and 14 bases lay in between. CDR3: CSVVGGGRNYGYTF. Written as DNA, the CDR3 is TGCAGCGTTGTGGGGGGAGGCCGAAACTATGGCTACACCTTC. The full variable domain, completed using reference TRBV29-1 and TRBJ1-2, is SAVISQKPSRDICQRGTSLTIQCQVDSQVTMMFWYRQQPGQSLTLIATANQGSEATYESGFVIDKFPISRPNLTFSTLTVSNMSPEDSSIYLCSVVGGGRNYGYTFGSGTRLTVV.

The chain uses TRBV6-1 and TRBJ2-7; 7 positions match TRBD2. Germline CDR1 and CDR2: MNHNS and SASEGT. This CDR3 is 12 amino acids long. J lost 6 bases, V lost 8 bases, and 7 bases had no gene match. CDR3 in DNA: TGTGCCAGCCGTATCGGGGGGATCGAGCAGTACTTC. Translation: CASRIGGIEQYF.

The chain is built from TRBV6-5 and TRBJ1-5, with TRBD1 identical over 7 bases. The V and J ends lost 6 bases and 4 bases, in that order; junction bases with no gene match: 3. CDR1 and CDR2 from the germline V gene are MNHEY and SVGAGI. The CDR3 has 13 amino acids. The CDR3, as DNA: TGTGCCAGCAGGACAGGGATGAATCAGCCCCAGCATTTT. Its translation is CASRTGMNQPQHF.

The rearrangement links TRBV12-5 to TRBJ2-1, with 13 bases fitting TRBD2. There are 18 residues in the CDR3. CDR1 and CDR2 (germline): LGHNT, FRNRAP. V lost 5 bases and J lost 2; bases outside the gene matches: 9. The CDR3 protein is CASGLGLAGRGTYNEQFF. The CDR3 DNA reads TGTGCTAGTGGTCTGGGACTAGCGGGGAGGGGTACCTACAATGAGCAGTTCTTC.

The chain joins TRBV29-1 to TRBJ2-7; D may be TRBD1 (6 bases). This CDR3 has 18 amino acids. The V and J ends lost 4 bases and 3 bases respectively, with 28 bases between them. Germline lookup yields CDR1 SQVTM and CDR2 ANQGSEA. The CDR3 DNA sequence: TGCAGCGTTGGAGGGTTTAGACAGGCCGAGAGCCGGAACTACGAGCAGTACTTC. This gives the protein CSVGGFRQAESRNYEQYF.

The CDR3 region has the DNA TGTGCCAGCCTCCCCGAACTAGCGGGAGCATACGAGCAGTACTTC. Translating gives CASLPELAGAYEQYF. The rearrangement joins TRBV5-6 to TRBJ2-7; 11 bases agree with TRBD2. Germline CDR1 and CDR2: SGHDT and YYEEEE. Losses at the gene ends were 7 bases for V and 4 bases for J; bases not matched to a gene: 10. The CDR3 runs 15 residues.

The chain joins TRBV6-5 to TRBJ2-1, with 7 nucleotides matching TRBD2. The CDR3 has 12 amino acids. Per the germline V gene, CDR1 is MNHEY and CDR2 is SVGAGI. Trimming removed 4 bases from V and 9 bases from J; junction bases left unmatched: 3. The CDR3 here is CASSWGGREQFF. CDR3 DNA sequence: TGTGCCAGCAGTTGGGGGGGACGTGAGCAGTTCTTC.

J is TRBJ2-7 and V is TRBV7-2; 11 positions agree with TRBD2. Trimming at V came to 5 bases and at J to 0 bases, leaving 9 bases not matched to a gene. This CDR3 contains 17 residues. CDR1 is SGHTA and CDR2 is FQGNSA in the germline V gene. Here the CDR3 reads CASSPRTSGRSSYEQYF. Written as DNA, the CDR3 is TGTGCCAGCAGCCCCCGGACTAGCGGGCGTAGCTCCTACGAGCAGTACTTC.

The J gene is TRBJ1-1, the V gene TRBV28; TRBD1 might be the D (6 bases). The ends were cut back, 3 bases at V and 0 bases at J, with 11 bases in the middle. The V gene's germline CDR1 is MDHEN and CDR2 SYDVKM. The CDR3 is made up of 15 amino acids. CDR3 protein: CASSFGQWMNTEAFF. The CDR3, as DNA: TGTGCCAGCAGTTTTGGACAGTGGATGAACACTGAAGCTTTCTTT.

CDR3 DNA: TGTGCCAGTATTGATTCGATCAGAGGCTTTCAGCCCCAGCATTTT. It translates to CASIDSIRGFQPQHF. This sequence joins TRBV19 and TRBJ1-5, with D unclear. The CDR3 runs to 15 residues. Germline V gene data show CDR1 as LNHDA and CDR2 as SQIVND (reference sequence). Trimming removed 7 bases at V and 6 bases at J, with 19 bases between.

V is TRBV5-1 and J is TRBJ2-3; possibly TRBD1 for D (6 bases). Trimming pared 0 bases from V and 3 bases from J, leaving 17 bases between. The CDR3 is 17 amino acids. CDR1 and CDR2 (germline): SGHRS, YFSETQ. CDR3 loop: CASSLAVTLGGTDTQYF. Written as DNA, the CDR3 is TGCGCCAGCAGCTTGGCCGTCACTTTAGGGGGAACAGATACGCAGTATTTT.

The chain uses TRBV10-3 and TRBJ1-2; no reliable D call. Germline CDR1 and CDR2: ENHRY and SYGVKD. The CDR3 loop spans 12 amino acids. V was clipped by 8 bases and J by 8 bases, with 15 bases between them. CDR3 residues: CAIGSPGTGYTF. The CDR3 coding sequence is TGTGCCATCGGATCTCCAGGCACCGGCTACACCTTC.

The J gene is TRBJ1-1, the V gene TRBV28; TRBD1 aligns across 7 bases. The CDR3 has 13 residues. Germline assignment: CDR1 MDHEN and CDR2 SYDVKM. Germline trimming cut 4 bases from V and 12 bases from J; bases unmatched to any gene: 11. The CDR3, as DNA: TGTGCCAGCAGTTCGACAGGGCGTGGAATGTCTTTCTTT. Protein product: CASSSTGRGMSFF.

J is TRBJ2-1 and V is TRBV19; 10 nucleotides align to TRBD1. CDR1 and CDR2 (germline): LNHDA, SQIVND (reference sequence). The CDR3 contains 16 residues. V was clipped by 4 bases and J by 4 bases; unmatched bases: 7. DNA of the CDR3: TGTGCCAGTAGTAGACAGGGGGCAGGGGCTTACAATGAGCAGTTCTTC. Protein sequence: CASSRQGAGAYNEQFF.

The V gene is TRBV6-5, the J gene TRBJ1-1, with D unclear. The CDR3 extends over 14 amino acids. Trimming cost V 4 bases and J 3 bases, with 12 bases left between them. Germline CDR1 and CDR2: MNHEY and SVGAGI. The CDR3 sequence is CASSLVGIDTEAFF. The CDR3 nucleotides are TGTGCCAGCAGTTTAGTCGGGATTGACACTGAAGCTTTCTTT.

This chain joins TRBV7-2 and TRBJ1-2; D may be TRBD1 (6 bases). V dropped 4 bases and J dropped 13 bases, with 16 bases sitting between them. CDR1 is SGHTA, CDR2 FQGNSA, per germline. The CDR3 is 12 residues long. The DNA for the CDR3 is TGTGCCAGCAGCTCGACACAGGGAGCGCCCACCTTC. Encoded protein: CASSSTQGAPTF.

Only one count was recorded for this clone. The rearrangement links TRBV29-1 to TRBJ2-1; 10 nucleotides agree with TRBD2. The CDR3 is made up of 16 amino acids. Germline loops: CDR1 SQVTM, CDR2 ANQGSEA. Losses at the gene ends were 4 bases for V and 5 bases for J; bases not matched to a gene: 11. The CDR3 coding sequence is TGCAGCGTTGGAAATTGGCCAGCGGGAGGGCACAATGAGCAGTTCTTC. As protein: CSVGNWPAGGHNEQFF.

CDR3 in DNA: TGTGCCTGGAGTCTCCGCCGGGACAGCGACTATGGCTACACCTTC. Residues: CAWSLRRDSDYGYTF. The rearrangement links TRBV30 to TRBJ1-2; TRBD1 matches 7 bases. V lost 2 bases and J lost 3; bases outside the gene matches: 9. Germline CDR1 reads GTSNPN; CDR2 reads SVGIG (reference sequence). This CDR3 is built from 15 residues. Based on the CDR3 plus reference TRBV30 and TRBJ1-2, the full variable domain is SQTIHQWPATLVQPVGSPLSLECTVEGTSNPNLYWYRQAAGRGLQLLFYSVGIGQISSEVPQNLSASRPQDRQFILSSKKLLLSDSGFYLCAWSLRRDSDYGYTFGSGTRLTVV.

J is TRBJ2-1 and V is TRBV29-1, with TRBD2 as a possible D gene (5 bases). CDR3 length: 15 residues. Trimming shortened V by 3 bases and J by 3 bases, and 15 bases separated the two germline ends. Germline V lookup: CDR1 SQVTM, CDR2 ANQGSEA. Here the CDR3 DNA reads TGCAGCGTTGAGTACGGGGTCCCAAACTACAATGAGCAGTTCTTC. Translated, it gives CSVEYGVPNYNEQFF.

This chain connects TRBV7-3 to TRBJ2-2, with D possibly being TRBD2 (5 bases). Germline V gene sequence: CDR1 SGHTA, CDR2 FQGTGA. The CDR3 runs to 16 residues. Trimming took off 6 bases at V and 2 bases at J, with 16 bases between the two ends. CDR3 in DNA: TGTGCCAGCAGGACGGGCGGACTTGCCAACACCGGGGAGCTGTTTTTT. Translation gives CASRTGGLANTGELFF.

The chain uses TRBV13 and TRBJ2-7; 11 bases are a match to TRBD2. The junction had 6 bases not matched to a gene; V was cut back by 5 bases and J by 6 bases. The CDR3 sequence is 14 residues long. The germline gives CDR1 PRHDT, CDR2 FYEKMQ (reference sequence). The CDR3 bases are TGTGCCAGCAGCGAAACTAGCGGGAGTCTCGAGCAGTACTTC. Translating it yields CASSETSGSLEQYF.